A single T cell receptor beta chain is shown here with its context. Its specificity is unknown. The entry originates in a study of T-cell memory formation after mild COVID-19. About the study: TCR clusters largely stayed donor specific. Study-wide results and limits: Clones contracting day 15 to 85 were balanced CD4/CD8; later expanders leaned CD4+. Pre-infection memory carried some responding clones, suggesting that cross-reactive memory joined. Unconfirmed was the SARS-CoV-2 specificity of second-wave clones that peaked on day 37.

The CDR3 spans 12 residues. V lost 2 bases and J lost 9, with 5 bases in between. CDR1 and CDR2 (germline): MNHEY, SVGAGI. TCRdb re-called the 5' RACE reads with MiXCR, one entry per CDR3 protein. The table has some 300,000 distinct CDR3 sequences, 20% to 25% seen once. Sequences were obtained from PBMCs or a T cell subset sorted from them (not recorded which). This sequence joins TRBV6-5 and TRBJ1-6, with no clear D. The sequence derives from a man younger than 30 who had mild COVID-19 (a few samples of this study predate the infection). Cell type and time point are not known. The CDR3 DNA follows: TGTGCCAGCAGTTACGAGGGTTCACCCCTCCACTTT. It is translated as CASSYEGSPLHF.